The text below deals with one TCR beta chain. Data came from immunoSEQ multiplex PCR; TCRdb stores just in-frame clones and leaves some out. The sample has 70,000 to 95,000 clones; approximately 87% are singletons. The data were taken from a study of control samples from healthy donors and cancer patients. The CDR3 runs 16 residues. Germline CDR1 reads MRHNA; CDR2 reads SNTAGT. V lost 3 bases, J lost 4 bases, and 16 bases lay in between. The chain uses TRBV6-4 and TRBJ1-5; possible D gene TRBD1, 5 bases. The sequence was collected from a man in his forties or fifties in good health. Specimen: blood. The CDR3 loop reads CASSDSLRVGNQPQHF. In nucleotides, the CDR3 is TGTGCCAGCAGTGATTCCCTCAGGGTAGGGAATCAGCCCCAGCATTTT.